A single TCR beta chain is shown here with its context. TCRdb processed the 5' RACE reads anew with MiXCR; each CDR3 protein has one entry. The data contain over 550,000 distinct CDR3 sequences, around 7.5% of them singletons. These data belong to a study of identical twins. CDR3 length: 14 residues. Trimming took 0 bases from V and 3 from J, leaving 10 bases between them. Germline V gives CDR1 SGHRS, CDR2 YFSETQ. These records were also assigned to another study, of yellow fever vaccine responses in identical twins.

This chain uses TRBV5-1 with TRBJ2-7; tentatively, D is TRBD2 (5 bases). The specimen was PBMCs. This receptor was taken from a woman between 18 and 30 years old in good health. This CDR3 reads CASSLGPEGYEQYV. In DNA, the CDR3 is TGCGCCAGCAGCTTGGGTCCCGAGGGCTACGAGCAGTACGTC.